This passage covers 5 T cell receptor beta chains from one sample sequenced in a study of cytomegalovirus exposure and HLA in healthy donors. It was with 60 Vbeta and 13 Jbeta primers that the PCR ran. This table comes from immunoSEQ multiplex PCR, and its TCRdb copy is limited to in-frame clones, with some not included. Among 150,000 to 190,000 clones listed, roughly four fifths were seen once. Sequencing input: PBMCs. These receptor sequences come from a man aged 18 to 29 in good health and CMV-seronegative.

About this clone itself: One junction end does not reproduce the germline sequence, and a read error may be involved. V usage is TRBV7-9 and J usage is TRBJ1-1; 7 bases agree with TRBD1. Germline lookup yields CDR1 SEHNR and CDR2 FQNEAQ (reference sequence). This CDR3 region has 15 residues. The CDR3 coding sequence is TGTTCCAGCAGCTTAGGGGACAGAGCCTACCTTGAAGCTTTCTTT. It is translated as CSSSLGDRAYLEAFF.

The chain carries TRBV6-5 and TRBJ2-7; D gene uncertain. Per the germline V gene, CDR1 is MNHEY and CDR2 is SVGAGI. Trimming pared 2 bases from V and 4 bases from J, leaving 15 bases between. The CDR3 extends over 15 amino acids. CDR3 sequence (DNA): TGTGCCAGCAGTTACAGGCGGCTAACCGGATACGAGCAGTACTTC. Residues: CASSYRRLTGYEQYF.

The chain carries TRBV28 and TRBJ2-7, with D perhaps matching TRBD1 (5 bases). The ends were cut back, 8 bases at V and 6 bases at J, with 14 bases in the middle. Germline CDR1 and CDR2: MDHEN and SYDVKM. This CDR3 region has 12 residues. The CDR3 nucleotides are TGTGCCAGCGGTGACACAAGGGGCGAGCAGTACTTC. Translation gives CASGDTRGEQYF.

The CDR3 is CASSYRTGIYEQYF. The CDR3 DNA reads TGTGCCAGCAGTTACCGCACAGGGATCTACGAGCAGTACTTC. V usage is TRBV6-5 and J usage is TRBJ2-7; D is possibly TRBD1 (6 bases). This CDR3 spans 14 amino acids. Between the trimmed V and J ends, which lost 2 bases and 3 bases, there was a span of 11 bases. Germline CDR1 reads MNHEY; CDR2 reads SVGAGI.

The V call is TRBV28, the J call TRBJ1-5; D gene ambiguous. Germline CDR1 reads MDHEN; CDR2 reads SYDVKM. The CDR3 runs to 12 residues. V was clipped by 2 bases and J by 11 bases, with 10 bases between them. CDR3 loop: CASSLQRLAQHF. The CDR3 bases are TGTGCCAGCAGTTTACAGCGTTTGGCCCAGCATTTT.